The 3 T cell receptor beta chains below all came from one sample that was sequenced in a study of blood T cells in healthy people across ages. Together with a sample-barcoded 5' primer, a J-beta primer mix was included in a second PCR lasting about 7 to 11 cycles. Each CDR3 protein gets one entry after TCRdb re-called the 5' RACE reads with MiXCR. The table has approximately 820,000 distinct CDR3 sequences, around 43% seen once. The sample consisted of blood. The receptors were gathered from a man aged 55 to 70 in good health.

This clonotype has a count of ten or more. V and J are TRBV18 and TRBJ2-5; possibly TRBD1 for D (6 bases). Germline CDR1 is KGHSH and CDR2 is LQKENI. V lost 3 bases and J lost 4, with 9 bases in between. This CDR3 is 13 amino acids long. The CDR3 DNA sequence: TGTGCCAGCTCACCGGGGGCCTTAGAGACCCAGTACTTC. Residues: CASSPGALETQYF. Combining the CDR3 with reference TRBV18 and TRBJ2-5 gives the whole variable domain NAGVMQNPRHLVRRRGQEARLRCSPMKGHSHVYWYRQLPEEGLKFMVYLQKENIIDESGMPKERFSAEFPKEGPSILRIQQVVRGDSAAYFCASSPGALETQYFGPGTRLLVL.

A single count supports this clonotype. The rearrangement uses TRBV5-6 and TRBJ2-3; possibly TRBD1 or TRBD2 for D (5 bases each). Germline loops: CDR1 SGHDT, CDR2 YYEEEE. The ends were cut back, 3 bases at V and 4 bases at J, with 15 bases in the middle. This CDR3 contains 15 residues. The CDR3 here is CASSWGSRVADTQYF. The CDR3 coding sequence is TGTGCCAGCAGCTGGGGGTCGAGGGTTGCAGATACGCAGTATTTT.

This chain connects TRBV20-1 to TRBJ2-5, with D perhaps TRBD2 (7 bases). The J call is uncertain, as TRBJ2-7 better fits the DNA end. The CDR3 covers 14 residues. Germline V gives CDR1 DFQATT, CDR2 SNEGSKA (reference sequence). In nucleotides, the CDR3 is TGCAGTGCTTTTGCGAGGGGGGGGAACTACGAGCAGTACTTC. Translation gives CSAFARGGNYEQYF.